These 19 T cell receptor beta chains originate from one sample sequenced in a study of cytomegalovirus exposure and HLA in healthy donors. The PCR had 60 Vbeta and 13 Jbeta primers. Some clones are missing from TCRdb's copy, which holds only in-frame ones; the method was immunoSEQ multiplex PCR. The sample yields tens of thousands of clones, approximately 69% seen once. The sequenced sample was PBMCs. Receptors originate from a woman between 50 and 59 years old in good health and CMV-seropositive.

CDR3 in DNA: TGTGCCTGGAGTCCCCAGGGGAGGGAAACTGAAGCTTTCTTT. Protein: CAWSPQGRETEAFF. The chain combines TRBV30 with TRBJ1-1; tentatively, D is TRBD1 (6 bases). The CDR3 length is 14 residues. Germline CDR1 reads GTSNPN; CDR2 reads SVGIG (reference sequence). V lost 2 bases, J lost 5 bases, and 15 bases lay in between.

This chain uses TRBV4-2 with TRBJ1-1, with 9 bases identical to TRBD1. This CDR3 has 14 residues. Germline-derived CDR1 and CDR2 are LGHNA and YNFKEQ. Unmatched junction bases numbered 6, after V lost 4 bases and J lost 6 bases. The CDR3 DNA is TGTGCCAGCAGCCGACAAACAGGGGGCCCTGAAGCTTTCTTT. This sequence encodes CASSRQTGGPEAFF.

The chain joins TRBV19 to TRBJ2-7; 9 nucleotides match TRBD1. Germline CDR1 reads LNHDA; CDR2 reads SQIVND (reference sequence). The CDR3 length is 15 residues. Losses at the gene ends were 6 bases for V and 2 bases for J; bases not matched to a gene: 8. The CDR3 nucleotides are TGTGCCAGTAGAACCGGGACAGGGTTTACCTACGAGCAGTACTTC. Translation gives CASRTGTGFTYEQYF.

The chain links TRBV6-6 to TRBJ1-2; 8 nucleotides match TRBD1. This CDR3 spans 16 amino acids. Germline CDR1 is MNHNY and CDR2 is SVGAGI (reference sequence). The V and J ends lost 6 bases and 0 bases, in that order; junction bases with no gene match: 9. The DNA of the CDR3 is TGTGCCAGCAGCCCTGAGGGACAGGCGGCTAACTATGGCTACACCTTC. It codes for CASSPEGQAANYGYTF.

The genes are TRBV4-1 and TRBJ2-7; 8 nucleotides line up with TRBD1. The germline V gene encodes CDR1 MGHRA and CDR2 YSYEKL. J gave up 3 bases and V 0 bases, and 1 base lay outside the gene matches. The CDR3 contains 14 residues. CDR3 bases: TGCGCCAGCAGCCAAGATGACAGGGGCTACGAGCAGTACTTC. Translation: CASSQDDRGYEQYF.

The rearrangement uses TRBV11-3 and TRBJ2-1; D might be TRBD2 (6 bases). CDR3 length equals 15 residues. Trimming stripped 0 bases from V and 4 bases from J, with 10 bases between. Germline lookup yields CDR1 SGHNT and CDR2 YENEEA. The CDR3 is CASSLEGDLYNEQFF. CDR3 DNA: TGTGCCAGCAGCTTAGAAGGGGACTTATACAATGAGCAGTTCTTC.

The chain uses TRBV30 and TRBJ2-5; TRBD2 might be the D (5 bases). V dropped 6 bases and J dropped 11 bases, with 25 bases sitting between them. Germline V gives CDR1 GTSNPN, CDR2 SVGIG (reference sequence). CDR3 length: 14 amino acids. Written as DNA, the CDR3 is TGTGCCTGCATGGACGTTCCCCTCCTAGCAGAGCAGTACTTC. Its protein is CACMDVPLLAEQYF.

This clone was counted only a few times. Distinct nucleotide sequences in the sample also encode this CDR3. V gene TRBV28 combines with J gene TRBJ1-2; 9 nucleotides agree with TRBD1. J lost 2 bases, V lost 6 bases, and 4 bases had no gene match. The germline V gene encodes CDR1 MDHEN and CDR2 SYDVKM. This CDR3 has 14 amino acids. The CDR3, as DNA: TGTGCCAGCAGCCCAGGACAGGGGAACTATGGCTACACCTTC. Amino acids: CASSPGQGNYGYTF.

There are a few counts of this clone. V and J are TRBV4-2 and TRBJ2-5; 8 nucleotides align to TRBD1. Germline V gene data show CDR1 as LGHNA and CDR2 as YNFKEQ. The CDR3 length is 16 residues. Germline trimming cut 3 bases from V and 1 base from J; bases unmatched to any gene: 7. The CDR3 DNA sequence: TGTGCCAGCAGCCACGGACAGGGCGACATCCAAGAGACCCAGTACTTC. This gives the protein CASSHGQGDIQETQYF.

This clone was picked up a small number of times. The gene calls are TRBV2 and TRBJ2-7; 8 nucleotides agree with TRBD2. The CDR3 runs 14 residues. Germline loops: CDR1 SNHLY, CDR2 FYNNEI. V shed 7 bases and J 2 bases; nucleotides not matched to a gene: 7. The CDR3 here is CASTDGGGAYEQYF. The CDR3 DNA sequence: TGTGCCAGCACTGACGGGGGGGGAGCCTACGAGCAGTACTTC. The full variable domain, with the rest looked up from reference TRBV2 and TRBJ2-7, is EPEVTQTPSHQVTQMGQEVILRCVPISNHLYFYWYRQILGQKVEFLVSFYNNEISEKSEIFDDQFSVERPDGSNFTLKIRSTKLEDSAMYFCASTDGGGAYEQYFGPGTRLTVT.

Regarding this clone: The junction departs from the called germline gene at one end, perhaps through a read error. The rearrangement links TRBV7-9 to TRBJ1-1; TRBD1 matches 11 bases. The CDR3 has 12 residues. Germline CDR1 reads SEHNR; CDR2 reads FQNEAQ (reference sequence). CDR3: CSSSEGQGVLVF. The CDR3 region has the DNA TGTTCCAGCAGCGAGGGACAGGGGGTCCTTGTCTTT.

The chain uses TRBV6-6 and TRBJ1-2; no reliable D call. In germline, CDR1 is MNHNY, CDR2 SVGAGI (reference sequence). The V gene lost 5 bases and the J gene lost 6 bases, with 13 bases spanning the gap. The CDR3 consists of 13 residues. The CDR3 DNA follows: TGTGCCAGCAGTCGGAACCCTCAGGATGGCTACACCTTC. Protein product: CASSRNPQDGYTF.

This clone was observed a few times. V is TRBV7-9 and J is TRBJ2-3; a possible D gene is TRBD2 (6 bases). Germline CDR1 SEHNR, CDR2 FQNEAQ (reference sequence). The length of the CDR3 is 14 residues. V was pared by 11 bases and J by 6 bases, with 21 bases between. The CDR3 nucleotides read TGTGCCGGGGGGACTCCACAAAAGGGCGATACGCAGTATTTT. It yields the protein CAGGTPQKGDTQYF.

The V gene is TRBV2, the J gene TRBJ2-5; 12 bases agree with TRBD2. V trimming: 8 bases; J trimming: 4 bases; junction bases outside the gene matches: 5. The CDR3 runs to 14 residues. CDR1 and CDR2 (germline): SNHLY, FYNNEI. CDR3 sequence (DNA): TGTGCCAGCTCTAGCGGGGGGGAGGGAGAGACCCAGTACTTC. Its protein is CASSSGGEGETQYF.

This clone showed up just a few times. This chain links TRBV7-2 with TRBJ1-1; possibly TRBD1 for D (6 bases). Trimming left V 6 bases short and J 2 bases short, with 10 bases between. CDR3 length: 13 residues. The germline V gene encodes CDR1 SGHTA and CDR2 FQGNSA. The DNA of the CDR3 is TGTGCCAGCAGGTCGGACAGTAACACTGAAGCTTTCTTT. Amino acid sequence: CASRSDSNTEAFF. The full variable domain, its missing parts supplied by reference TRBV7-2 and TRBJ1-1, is GAGVSQSPSNKVTEKGKDVELRCDPISGHTALYWYRQSLGQGLEFLIYFQGNSAPDKSGLPSDRFSAERTGGSVSTLTIQRTQQEDSAVYLCASRSDSNTEAFFGQGTRLTVV.

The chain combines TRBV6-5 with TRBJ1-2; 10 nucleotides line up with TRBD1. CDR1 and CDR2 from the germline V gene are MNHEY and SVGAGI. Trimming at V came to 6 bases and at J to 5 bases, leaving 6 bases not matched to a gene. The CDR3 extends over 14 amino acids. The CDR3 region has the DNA TGTGCCAGCAGGGAGACAGGGGGCGGGTATGGCTACACCTTC. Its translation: CASRETGGGYGYTF.

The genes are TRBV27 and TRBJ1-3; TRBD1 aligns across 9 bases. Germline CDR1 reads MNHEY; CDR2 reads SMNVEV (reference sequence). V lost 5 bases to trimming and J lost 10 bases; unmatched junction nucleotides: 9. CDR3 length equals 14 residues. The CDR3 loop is CASSRDREQGTIYF. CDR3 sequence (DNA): TGTGCCAGCAGTCGGGACAGGGAACAAGGTACCATATATTTT.

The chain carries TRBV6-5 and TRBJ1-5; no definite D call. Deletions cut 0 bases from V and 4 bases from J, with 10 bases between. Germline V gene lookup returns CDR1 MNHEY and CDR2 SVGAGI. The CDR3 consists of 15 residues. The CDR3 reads CASSYSPLRNQPQHF. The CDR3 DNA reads TGTGCCAGCAGTTACTCGCCTCTTCGGAATCAGCCCCAGCATTTT.

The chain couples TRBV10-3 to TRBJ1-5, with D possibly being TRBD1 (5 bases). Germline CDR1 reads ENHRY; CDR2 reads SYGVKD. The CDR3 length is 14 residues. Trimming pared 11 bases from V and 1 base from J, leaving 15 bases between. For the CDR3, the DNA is TGTGCCTCAAAGAATGGGGGGAGCAATCAGCCCCAGCATTTT. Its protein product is CASKNGGSNQPQHF.